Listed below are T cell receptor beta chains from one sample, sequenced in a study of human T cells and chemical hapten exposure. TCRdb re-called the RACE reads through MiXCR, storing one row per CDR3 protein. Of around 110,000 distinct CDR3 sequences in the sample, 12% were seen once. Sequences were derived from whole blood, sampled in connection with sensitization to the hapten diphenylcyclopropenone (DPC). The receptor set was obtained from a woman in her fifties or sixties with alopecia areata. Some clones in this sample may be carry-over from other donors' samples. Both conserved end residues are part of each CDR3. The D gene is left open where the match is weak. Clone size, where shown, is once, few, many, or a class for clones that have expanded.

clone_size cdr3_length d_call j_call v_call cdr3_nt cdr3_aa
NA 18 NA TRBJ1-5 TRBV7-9 TGTGCCAGCAGCTTGCTGCAACAGGGCGGATTCGGCAATCAGTCCCAGCATTTT CASSLLQQGGFGNQSQHF
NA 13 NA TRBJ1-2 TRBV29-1 TGCAGCGTTGCTGCGCGGTACCCGGGGGGCTACACCTTC CSVAARYPGGYTF
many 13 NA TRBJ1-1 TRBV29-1 TGCAGCGTTCAGCGGACGGTTAACACTGAAGCTTTCTTT CSVQRTVNTEAFF
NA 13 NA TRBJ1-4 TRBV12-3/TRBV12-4 TGTGCCAGCAGCATTAGTACTAATGAAAAACTGTTTTTT CASSISTNEKLFF
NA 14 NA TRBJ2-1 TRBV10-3 TGTGCCATCAGTGACATTGGACGGTTTAATGAGCAGTTCTTC CAISDIGRFNEQFF
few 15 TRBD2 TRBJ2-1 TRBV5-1 TGCGCCAGCAGCTTGCAACTAGCGGGAGTAGATGAGCAGTTCTTC CASSLQLAGVDEQFF
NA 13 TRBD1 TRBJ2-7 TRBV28 TGTGCCAGCAGGATAACAGGGGTCCACGAGCAGTACTTC CASRITGVHEQYF
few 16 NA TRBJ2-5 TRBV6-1 TGTGCCAGCAGTGCACACAGGCCTTCTTTACAAGAGACCCAGTACTTC CASSAHRPSLQETQYF
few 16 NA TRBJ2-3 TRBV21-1 TGTGCCAGCAGCAAAAGAACTAGCCCTAGCACAGATACGCAGTATTTT CASSKRTSPSTDTQYF
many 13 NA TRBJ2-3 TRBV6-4 TGTGCCAGCAGTATCCAGCACACAGATACGCAGTATTTT CASSIQHTDTQYF
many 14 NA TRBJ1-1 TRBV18 TGTGCCAGCTCACCGCAGACAGGGAACACTGAAGCTTTCTTT CASSPQTGNTEAFF
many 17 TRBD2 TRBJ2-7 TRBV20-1 TGCAGTGCCTTCCCTCCTTCGGGACTAGCGGGAATCGGCGAGCAGTACTTC CSAFPPSGLAGIGEQYF
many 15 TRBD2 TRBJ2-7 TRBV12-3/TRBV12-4 TGTGCCAGCAGTTTGGCGGGAGGGCCCAATGGCGAGCAGTACTTC CASSLAGGPNGEQYF
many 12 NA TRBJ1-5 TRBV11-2 TGTGCCATTGAGGCAGTCTCTGTGCCCCAGCATTTT CAIEAVSVPQHF
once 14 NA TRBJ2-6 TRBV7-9 TGTGCCAGCAGTGTTCCTTCTGGGGCCAACGTCCTGACTTTC CASSVPSGANVLTF
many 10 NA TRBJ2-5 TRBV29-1 TGCAGCGTTGTAGAAGAGACCCAGTACTTC CSVVEETQYF
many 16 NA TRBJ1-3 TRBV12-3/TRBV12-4 TGTGCCAGCAGGGGTTTTTTGGGATACTCTGGAAACACCATATATTTT CASRGFLGYSGNTIYF
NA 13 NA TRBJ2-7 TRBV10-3 TGTGCCATCAGTGAGGTCCTCGAGGGGAAGCAGTACTTC CAISEVLEGKQYF